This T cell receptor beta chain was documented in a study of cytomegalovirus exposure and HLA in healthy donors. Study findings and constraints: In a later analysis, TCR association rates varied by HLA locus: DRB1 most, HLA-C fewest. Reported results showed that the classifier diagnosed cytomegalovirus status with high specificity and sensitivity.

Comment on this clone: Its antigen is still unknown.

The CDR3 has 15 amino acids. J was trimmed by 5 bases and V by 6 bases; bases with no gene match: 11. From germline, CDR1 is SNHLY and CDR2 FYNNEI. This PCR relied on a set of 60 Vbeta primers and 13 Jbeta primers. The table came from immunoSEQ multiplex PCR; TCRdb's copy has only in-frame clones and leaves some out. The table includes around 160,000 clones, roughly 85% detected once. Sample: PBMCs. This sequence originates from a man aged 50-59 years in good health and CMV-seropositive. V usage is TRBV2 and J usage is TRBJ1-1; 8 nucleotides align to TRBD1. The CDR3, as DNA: TGTGCCAGCAGACTGACAGGGGTGGGTCGGACTGAAGCTTTCTTT. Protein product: CASRLTGVGRTEAFF.